The TCR beta chain under discussion was sequenced for a study of cytomegalovirus exposure and HLA in healthy donors. CDR1 and CDR2 from the germline V gene are ENHRY and SYGVKD. This CDR3 contains 14 residues. The V gene lost 2 bases and the J gene lost 3 bases, with 8 bases spanning the gap. The PCR employed 60 Vbeta primers together with 13 Jbeta primers. Assay used: immunoSEQ multiplex PCR; TCRdb lists only in-frame clones, some missing. The sample lists more than 110,000 clones, around four fifths occurring once. The chain joins TRBV10-3 to TRBJ1-5; D gene uncertain. The clonotype was recovered from a male donor in good health and CMV-seropositive. The specimen sequenced was PBMCs. The CDR3 DNA sequence: TGTGCCATCAGTGAGGGGCAGGACAATCAGCCCCAGCATTTT. As protein: CAISEGQDNQPQHF.